This T cell receptor (beta chain) derives from a study of T cell repertoires in cytomegalovirus infection (dated by TCRdb to the late 2010s). Broadly, across the study: Recently identified HLA-C-restricted CMV epitopes, whose presentation resists viral immunomodulation, were targeted by peptide stimulations together with well-studied HLA-B-restricted epitopes. Because public TCR beta signatures pointed to carriage of CMV infection together with the matching HLA type, the HLA type of each donor mattered for the analysis.

The junction shows trimming of 5 bases on V and 10 bases on J, plus 20 bases between the germline ends. Via the germline V gene, CDR1 is SGHTA and CDR2 FQGNSA. The CDR3 sequence holds 14 residues, the cysteine and phenylalanine included. Of the read, only the CDR3 DNA is kept; its 42 bases are in frame from base 1. The sample's treatment or condition label, decoded: in vitro stimulation with specific CMV peptide epitopes to enrich CMV-specific T cells. Results and caveats for the whole study, not just this receptor: Carriers of CMV infection plus the relevant HLA type were discriminated by the cumulative frequency of public TCR beta family members in the study cohort and in an independent 352-donor cohort. The ex vivo response was dominated by HLA-C-restricted CMV-specific TCR beta clonotypes, which also provided the single most frequent clonotype in two of eight donors.

This clonotype was seen a handful of times. The antigen it binds to is not known. Base qualities are not recorded, but no much larger clone differs from it by a single base. Sequencing took place on an Illumina HiSeq 1500. Clones were called with MiXCR by TCRdb after fastp trimmed the public reads at Q25, and only in-frame beta chains were retained. Here each entry gathers all rows of one CDR3 protein and keeps the most common genes and DNA. This sample comprises a few hundred thousand distinct CDR3 sequences, 40% of them detected only once. Jointly, the top ten make up around 50% of the sample. The chain joins TRBV7-2 to TRBJ1-1; the D gene is possibly TRBD1, with 6 bases matching. This sequence was found in a human donor in good health (CMV status not recorded). Some clones in this sample may be carry-over from other donors' samples. Sequences were derived from cultured PBMCs, sampled from culture after CMV antigen stimulation. Here the CDR3 is given as CASSTSGGGVGAFF. The nucleotides are TGTGCCAGCAGCACGAGCGGCGGGGGCGTCGGAGCTTTCTTT.